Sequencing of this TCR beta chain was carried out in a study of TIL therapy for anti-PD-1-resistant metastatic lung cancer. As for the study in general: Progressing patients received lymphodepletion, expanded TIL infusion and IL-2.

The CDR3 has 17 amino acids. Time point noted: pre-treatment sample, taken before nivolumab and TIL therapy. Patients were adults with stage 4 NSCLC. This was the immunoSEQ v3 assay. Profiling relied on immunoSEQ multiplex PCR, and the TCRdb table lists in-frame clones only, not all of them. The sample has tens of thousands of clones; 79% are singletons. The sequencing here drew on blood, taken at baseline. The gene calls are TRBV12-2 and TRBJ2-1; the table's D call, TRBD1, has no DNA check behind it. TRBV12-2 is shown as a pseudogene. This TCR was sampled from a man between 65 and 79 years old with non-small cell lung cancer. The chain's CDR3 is CASRLDPGTGELNEQFF. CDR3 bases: TGTGCAAGTCGCTTAGACCCCGGGACAGGGGAACTCAATGAGCAGTTCTTC.